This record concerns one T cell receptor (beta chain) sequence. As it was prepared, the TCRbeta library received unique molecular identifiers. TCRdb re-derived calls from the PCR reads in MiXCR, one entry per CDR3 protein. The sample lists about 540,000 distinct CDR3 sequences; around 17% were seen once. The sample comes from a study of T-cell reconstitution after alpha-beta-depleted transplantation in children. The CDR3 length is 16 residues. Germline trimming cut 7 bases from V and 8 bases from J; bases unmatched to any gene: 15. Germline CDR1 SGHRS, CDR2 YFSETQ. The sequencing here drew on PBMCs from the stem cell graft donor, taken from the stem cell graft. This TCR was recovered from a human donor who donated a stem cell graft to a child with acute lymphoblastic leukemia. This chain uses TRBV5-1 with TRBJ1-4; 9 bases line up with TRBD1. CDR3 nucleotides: TGCGCCAGCGGCCGGGACAGGGTTGACTTGAACGAAAAACTGTTTTTT. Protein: CASGRDRVDLNEKLFF.